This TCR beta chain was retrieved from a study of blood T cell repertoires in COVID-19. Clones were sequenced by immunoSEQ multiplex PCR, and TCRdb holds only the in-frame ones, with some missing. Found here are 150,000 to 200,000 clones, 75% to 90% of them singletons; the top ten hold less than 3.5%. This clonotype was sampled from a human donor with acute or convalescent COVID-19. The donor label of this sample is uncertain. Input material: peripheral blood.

The CDR3 coding sequence is TGTGCCAGTAGTCCGGGTGAGACTTACGAGCAGTACTTC. This sequence encodes CASSPGETYEQYF. This sequence joins TRBV19 and TRBJ2-7; D is uncertain. Per germline, CDR1 LNHDA and CDR2 SQIVND (reference sequence). CDR3 length equals 13 residues. Trimming left V 5 bases short and J 4 bases short, with 12 bases between. The variable domain in full, completed from reference TRBV19 and TRBJ2-7, reads DGGITQSPKYLFRKEGQNVTLSCEQNLNHDAMYWYRQDPGQGLRLIYYSQIVNDFQKGDIAEGYSVSREKKESFPLTVTSAQKNPTAFYLCASSPGETYEQYFGPGTRLTVT.